A single sample gave rise to the 5 T cell receptor beta chains below, sequenced in a study of blood T cell repertoires in COVID-19. The table came from immunoSEQ multiplex PCR; TCRdb's copy has only in-frame clones and leaves some out. The sample records under 200,000 clones, approximately 80% being singletons. Sequencing input: peripheral blood. These receptors all come from a human donor in a cohort sampled during active COVID-19.

The gene calls are TRBV7-6 and TRBJ2-3; D perhaps matches TRBD1 (6 bases). V lost 3 bases to trimming and J lost 2 bases, with 15 bases between them. Germline assignment: CDR1 SGHVS and CDR2 FNYEAQ. The CDR3 is 16 residues long. CDR3 nucleotide sequence: TGTGCCAGCAGCTTTAACTCGGACAGAGTCACAGATACGCAGTATTTT. The encoded protein is CASSFNSDRVTDTQYF.

The chain links TRBV4-3 to TRBJ2-7; D unclear. Trimming pared 0 bases from V and 3 bases from J, leaving 9 bases between. This CDR3 region has 14 residues. CDR1 LGHNA and CDR2 YSLEER come from the germline V gene. CDR3 sequence: CASSQDYSNYEQYF. For the CDR3, the DNA is TGCGCCAGCAGCCAAGATTACTCCAACTACGAGCAGTACTTC.

The count of this clone is one. The genes are TRBV25-1 and TRBJ1-2; 8 bases are a match to TRBD1. J was trimmed by 4 bases and V by 1 base; bases with no gene match: 8. This CDR3 spans 16 amino acids. Germline CDR1 reads MGHDK; CDR2 reads SYGVNS. In DNA, the CDR3 is TGTGCCAGCAGTGAATCCGTGGTCGACAGGGGCTATGGCTACACCTTC. Encoded protein: CASSESVVDRGYGYTF.

This chain joins TRBV5-1 and TRBJ2-7; 10 bases agree with TRBD1. Looked up from germline, CDR1 is SGHRS and CDR2 is YFSETQ. This CDR3 is 15 amino acids long. V was clipped by 5 bases and J by 7 bases; unmatched bases: 12. CDR3 bases: TGCGCCAGCAGTTCCGGGACAGGGGTGGTTTGGGAGCAGTACTTC. Translated: CASSSGTGVVWEQYF.

The J gene is TRBJ2-1, the V gene TRBV15, with 7 positions matching TRBD2. The CDR3 has 17 residues. Trimming removed 5 bases from V and 5 bases from J; junction bases left unmatched: 15. The germline gives CDR1 LNHNV, CDR2 YYDKDF (reference sequence). CDR3 nucleotides: TGTGCCACCAGCGTCCTTGTCAGGGCGGGAGTGGACAATGAGCAGTTCTTC. Its protein product is CATSVLVRAGVDNEQFF.